These 18 T cell receptor beta chains originate from one sample sequenced in a study of T-cell memory formation after mild COVID-19. Via MiXCR, TCRdb re-called the 5' RACE reads, giving one row per CDR3 protein. This sample has approximately 150,000 distinct CDR3 sequences, with about 19% found just once. The sequencing sample was made of PBMCs or a T cell subset sorted from them (not recorded which). Receptor source: an adult woman who had mild COVID-19 (a few samples of this study predate the infection). Cell type and time point are not known.

The V call is TRBV20-1, the J call TRBJ2-7; D is perhaps TRBD1 (7 bases). The CDR3 length is 13 residues. Deletions cut 6 bases from V and 0 bases from J, with 12 bases between. Germline V CDR1 and CDR2: DFQATT, SNEGSKA (reference sequence). CDR3 residues: CSANQGGSYEQYF. CDR3 DNA: TGCAGTGCCAACCAGGGGGGCTCCTACGAGCAGTACTTC.

The gene calls are TRBV28 and TRBJ2-6; the D is unclear. This CDR3 has 17 residues. The germline V and J ends were trimmed by 5 bases and 2 bases, with 16 bases remaining between them. CDR1 is MDHEN and CDR2 is SYDVKM in the germline V gene. The CDR3 reads CASSTARPGTGANVLTF. CDR3 bases: TGTGCCAGCAGTACCGCGCGGCCGGGCACTGGGGCCAACGTCCTGACTTTC. The complete variable domain, with remaining parts taken from reference TRBV28 and TRBJ2-6, reads DVKVTQSSRYLVKRTGEKVFLECVQDMDHENMFWYRQDPGLGLRLIYFSYDVKMKEKGDIPEGYSVSREKKERFSLILESASTNQTSMYLCASSTARPGTGANVLTFGAGSRLTVL.

This chain connects TRBV5-1 to TRBJ2-2; TRBD1 agrees at 7 bases. Germline V gives CDR1 SGHRS, CDR2 YFSETQ. After removal of 4 bases from V and 1 base from J, the junction contained 7 bases not matched to a gene. The CDR3 runs 16 residues. CDR3 residues: CASSPRQGMNTGELFF. DNA of the CDR3: TGCGCCAGCAGCCCCCGACAGGGTATGAACACCGGGGAGCTGTTTTTT. Using reference TRBV5-1 and TRBJ2-2 for the parts outside the CDR3, the full variable domain is KAGVTQTPRYLIKTRGQQVTLSCSPISGHRSVSWYQQTPGQGLQFLFEYFSETQRNKGNFPGRFSGRQFSNSRSEMNVSTLELGDSALYLCASSPRQGMNTGELFFGEGSRLTVL.

This clonotype appeared a few times. The rearrangement joins TRBV7-3 to TRBJ2-1; 7 nucleotides agree with TRBD2. Looked up from germline, CDR1 is SGHTA and CDR2 is FQGTGA. This CDR3 has 16 residues. The J segment lost 8 bases and the V segment lost 4 bases, leaving 14 bases of the junction unmatched. The CDR3 region is CASSYHFGGGLDEQFF. CDR3 coding DNA: TGTGCCAGCAGCTACCACTTCGGGGGAGGGCTTGATGAGCAGTTCTTC.

In its sample, this clonotype was seen many times. The chain recombines TRBV7-9 with TRBJ2-7; D gene ambiguous. The length of the CDR3 is 11 residues. Trimming took off 4 bases at V and 3 bases at J, with 4 bases between the two ends. Germline assignment: CDR1 SEHNR and CDR2 FQNEAQ (reference sequence). The CDR3 sequence is CASSSLYEQYF. The DNA of the CDR3 is TGTGCCAGCAGCTCCCTCTACGAGCAGTACTTC. Together with reference TRBV7-9 and TRBJ2-7, the CDR3 gives the full variable domain: DTGVSQNPRHKITKRGQNVTFRCDPISEHNRLYWYRQTLGQGPEFLTYFQNEAQLEKSRLLSDRFSAERPKGSFSTLEIQRTEQGDSAMYLCASSSLYEQYFGPGTRLTVT.

The sample holds a few counts of this clonotype. The chain recombines TRBV7-6 with TRBJ1-2, with D possibly TRBD1 on 6 matching bases. The V end was cut by 3 bases, the J end by 8 bases, with 13 bases between. This CDR3 is built from 13 residues. Looked up from germline, CDR1 is SGHVS and CDR2 is FNYEAQ. The CDR3 spells CASSFGGQEGYTF. In DNA form, the CDR3 reads TGTGCCAGCAGCTTCGGGGGCCAAGAAGGCTACACCTTC.

This clonotype has more than one count but fewer than ten. The chain is built from TRBV6-1 and TRBJ2-4; D remains ambiguous. Trimming took 6 bases from V and 0 from J, leaving 9 bases between them. The CDR3 is made up of 14 amino acids. In germline, CDR1 is MNHNS, CDR2 SASEGT. The CDR3 DNA follows: TGTGCCAGCAGCTACAGTCTAGCCAAAAACATTCAGTACTTC. Translated: CASSYSLAKNIQYF.

The chain is built from TRBV7-9 and TRBJ2-4; D tentatively fits TRBD1 or TRBD2 (5 bases each). In germline, CDR1 is SEHNR, CDR2 FQNEAQ (reference sequence). The V end was cut by 3 bases, the J end by 1 base, with 13 bases between. The CDR3 loop spans 16 amino acids. CDR3 protein: CASSFGDPRAKNIQYF. CDR3 in DNA: TGTGCCAGCAGCTTTGGGGACCCCCGGGCCAAAAACATTCAGTACTTC.

The gene calls are TRBV12-3 or TRBV12-4 and TRBJ1-5; D is unresolved. The CDR3 length is 13 residues. Trimming took 8 bases from V and 6 from J, leaving 14 bases between them. CDR3 amino acids: CASRLVWSQPQHF. Here the CDR3 DNA reads TGTGCCAGCCGTCTGGTGTGGAGTCAGCCCCAGCATTTT.

V usage is TRBV7-8 and J usage is TRBJ2-1; 11 bases match TRBD2. V was pared by 6 bases and J by 5 bases, with 9 bases of the junction left unmatched. CDR1 and CDR2 from the germline V gene are SGHVS and FQNEAQ. The CDR3 spans 16 residues. The CDR3 DNA follows: TGTGCCAGCAGTCCTATACTAGCGGGAGTCCACAATGAGCAGTTCTTC. It specifies CASSPILAGVHNEQFF.

The chain recombines TRBV20-1 with TRBJ1-5; TRBD1 matches at 7 bases. Germline CDR1 DFQATT, CDR2 SNEGSKA (reference sequence). This CDR3 has 12 residues. Trimming removed 5 bases from V and 6 bases from J; junction bases left unmatched: 4. The CDR3 sequence: CSAWQGGQPQHF. CDR3 bases: TGCAGTGCTTGGCAGGGGGGTCAGCCCCAGCATTTT.

In its sample, this clonotype was seen a few times. The J gene is TRBJ1-5, the V gene TRBV7-9; TRBD1 aligns across 7 bases. V lost 5 bases and J lost 4; bases outside the gene matches: 8. Germline CDR1 reads SEHNR; CDR2 reads FQNEAQ (reference sequence). CDR3 length equals 15 residues. This chain's CDR3 is CASSQGDSVNQPQHF. Written as DNA, the CDR3 is TGTGCCAGCAGCCAAGGGGACAGTGTGAATCAGCCCCAGCATTTT. Combining the CDR3 with reference TRBV7-9 and TRBJ1-5 gives the whole variable domain DTGVSQNPRHKITKRGQNVTFRCDPISEHNRLYWYRQTLGQGPEFLTYFQNEAQLEKSRLLSDRFSAERPKGSFSTLEIQRTEQGDSAMYLCASSQGDSVNQPQHFGDGTRLSIL.

This clonotype came up many times. V gene TRBV12-3 or TRBV12-4 combines with J gene TRBJ2-5, with D perhaps matching TRBD1 (6 bases). The CDR3 has 17 residues. V lost 6 bases and J lost 3, with 23 bases in between. CDR3 nucleotide sequence: TGTGCCAGCAGCCTAATGGGGGCCCGGGACGGCAAAGAGACCCAGTACTTC. Encoded protein: CASSLMGARDGKETQYF.

In this sample, this clonotype turned up a few times. This chain joins TRBV2 and TRBJ2-1, with D unclear. V lost 6 bases to trimming and J lost 7 bases, with 13 bases between them. CDR3 size: 13 residues. The germline V gene has CDR1 SNHLY and CDR2 FYNNEI. CDR3 in amino acids: CASRSQPPNEQFF. The CDR3 nucleotides read TGTGCCAGCAGATCCCAGCCCCCTAATGAGCAGTTCTTC.

This clonotype was counted a few times. The chain is built from TRBV7-2 and TRBJ2-2; no definite D call. Trimming stripped 1 base from V and 3 bases from J, with 6 bases between. This CDR3 is 14 amino acids long. From germline, CDR1 is SGHTA and CDR2 FQGNSA. The CDR3 sequence is CASSLGGYTGELFF. In DNA, the CDR3 is TGTGCCAGCAGCTTAGGGGGATACACCGGGGAGCTGTTTTTT. Together with reference TRBV7-2 and TRBJ2-2, the CDR3 gives the full variable domain: GAGVSQSPSNKVTEKGKDVELRCDPISGHTALYWYRQSLGQGLEFLIYFQGNSAPDKSGLPSDRFSAERTGGSVSTLTIQRTQQEDSAVYLCASSLGGYTGELFFGEGSRLTVL.

The CDR3 nucleotides are TGTGCCAGCAGCCAAGAGGGACTAGGAGATACGCAGTATTTT. Encoded protein: CASSQEGLGDTQYF. V usage is TRBV3-1 and J usage is TRBJ2-3, with 8 bases matching TRBD2. The junction had 1 base not matched to a gene; V was cut back by 0 bases and J by 5 bases. From germline, CDR1 is LGHDT and CDR2 YNNKEL (reference sequence). The length of the CDR3 is 14 residues.

The chain employs TRBV2 and TRBJ2-3; 8 bases are a match to TRBD1. Unmatched junction bases numbered 9, after V lost 10 bases and J lost 0 bases. The CDR3 sequence is 15 residues long. The germline gives CDR1 SNHLY, CDR2 FYNNEI. The CDR3 DNA reads TGTGCCACCGTCGGACAGGGAATTAGCACAGATACGCAGTATTTT. Its translation: CATVGQGISTDTQYF. Combining the CDR3 with reference TRBV2 and TRBJ2-3 gives the whole variable domain EPEVTQTPSHQVTQMGQEVILRCVPISNHLYFYWYRQILGQKVEFLVSFYNNEISEKSEIFDDQFSVERPDGSNFTLKIRSTKLEDSAMYFCATVGQGISTDTQYFGPGTRLTVL.

This chain links TRBV18 with TRBJ1-2; D is ambiguous. Germline lookup yields CDR1 KGHSH and CDR2 LQKENI. There are 13 residues in the CDR3. The V end lost 6 bases, the J end lost 9 bases, and 17 bases lay between the germline ends. CDR3 nucleotides: TGTGCCAGCTCTCAGGACGGTGGACTCAGCTACACCTTC. Translated: CASSQDGGLSYTF. The full variable domain, in which reference TRBV18 and TRBJ1-2 provide the parts outside the CDR3, is NAGVMQNPRHLVRRRGQEARLRCSPMKGHSHVYWYRQLPEEGLKFMVYLQKENIIDESGMPKERFSAEFPKEGPSILRIQQVVRGDSAAYFCASSQDGGLSYTFGSGTRLTVV.